Below are 26 T cell receptor beta chains sequenced from a single sample in a study of blood T cell repertoires in COVID-19. TCRdb's table, derived via immunoSEQ multiplex PCR, lists solely in-frame clones and lacks some. The sample includes 150,000 to 200,000 clones, 87% seen only once; the top ten take approximately 3.3%. Sequencing used peripheral blood. The receptors shown here come from a man younger than 35 with active or convalescent COVID-19.

This chain connects TRBV15 to TRBJ1-1, with D maybe TRBD1 (5 bases). CDR1 and CDR2 (germline): LNHNV, YYDKDF (reference sequence). Trimming removed 0 bases from V and 1 base from J, with 6 bases in between. The CDR3 runs 14 residues. The CDR3 DNA reads TGTGCCACCAGCAGAGACAGGGCGAACACTGAAGCTTTCTTT. It encodes CATSRDRANTEAFF.

This clone was observed once. The J gene is TRBJ1-2, the V gene TRBV6-4, with 10 bases identical to TRBD1. Germline assignment: CDR1 MRHNA and CDR2 SNTAGT. The junction had 4 bases not matched to a gene; V was cut back by 9 bases and J by 3 bases. The CDR3 runs to 13 residues. The CDR3 DNA is TGTGCCAGAGACAGGGGGCTGTACTATGGCTACACCTTC. Translating gives CARDRGLYYGYTF.

The rearrangement joins TRBV19 to TRBJ2-1, with TRBD2 identical over 7 bases. From germline, CDR1 is LNHDA and CDR2 SQIVND (reference sequence). The length of the CDR3 is 13 residues. J gave up 9 bases and V 2 bases, and 4 bases lay outside the gene matches. As DNA, the CDR3 is TGTGCCAGTAGTATAATAGGGAGGGGTGAGCAGTTCTTC. Translating it yields CASSIIGRGEQFF.

The chain combines TRBV13 with TRBJ1-5; D gene unclear. The CDR3 covers 14 residues. V was trimmed by 5 bases and J by 7 bases, leaving 15 bases between them. Germline CDR1 PRHDT, CDR2 FYEKMQ (reference sequence). CDR3 sequence: CASSLGRSGQPQHF. The CDR3 DNA sequence: TGTGCCAGCAGCCTCGGGAGGTCGGGGCAGCCCCAGCATTTT.

The chain combines TRBV3-1 (or the pseudogene TRBV3-2) with TRBJ1-4, with 7 bases that match TRBD1. V lost 3 bases to trimming and J lost 7 bases; unmatched junction nucleotides: 8. The germline V gene encodes CDR1 LGHDT and CDR2 YNNKEL (reference sequence). CDR3 size: 15 residues. CDR3 sequence (DNA): TGTGCCAGCAGCCACCGGGACAGAACGGGTGAAAAACTGTTTTTT. Residues: CASSHRDRTGEKLFF.

This chain connects TRBV19 to TRBJ2-6, with D unresolved. CDR1 and CDR2 from the germline V gene are LNHDA and SQIVND (reference sequence). The CDR3 has 13 amino acids. V was clipped by 7 bases and J by 1 base, with 5 bases between them. In DNA form, the CDR3 reads TGTGCCAGTACTCTTTCTGGGGCCAACGTCCTGACTTTC. Translated: CASTLSGANVLTF.

This clone was counted only a few times. The V and J genes are TRBV10-3 and TRBJ1-2, with D possibly TRBD1 on 5 matching bases. The CDR3 has 15 amino acids. The germline V gene has CDR1 ENHRY and CDR2 SYGVKD. V was pared by 0 bases and J by 2 bases, with 10 bases between. The CDR3 nucleotides are TGTGCCATCAGTGAGTCGACAGCTTCGAACTATGGCTACACCTTC. It encodes CAISESTASNYGYTF.

The chain joins TRBV24-1 to TRBJ2-2; 8 positions match TRBD1. V dropped 4 bases and J dropped 0; count of bases not matched to a gene: 3. This CDR3 has 16 amino acids. CDR1 and CDR2 from the germline V gene are KGHDR and SFDVKD. The CDR3 here is CATSDSGGTNTGELFF. The DNA for the CDR3 is TGTGCCACCAGTGACTCAGGGGGCACGAACACCGGGGAGCTGTTTTTT.

V gene TRBV5-1 combines with J gene TRBJ2-7; TRBD1 aligns across 11 bases. V gave up 5 bases and J gave up 5 bases; unmatched junction bases: 6. The CDR3 totals 14 residues. The germline V gene has CDR1 SGHRS and CDR2 YFSETQ. In DNA, the CDR3 is TGCGCCAGCAGTAGGACAGGGGGCAACAACGAGCAGTACTTC. Translated: CASSRTGGNNEQYF.

The gene calls are TRBV2 and TRBJ2-3; no reliable D call. Germline V gene lookup returns CDR1 SNHLY and CDR2 FYNNEI. With 8 bases removed from V and 3 bases from J, the gap between germline ends came to 6 bases. The CDR3 covers 11 residues. The chain's CDR3 is CASVYTDTQYF. CDR3 DNA sequence: TGTGCCAGCGTTTATACAGATACGCAGTATTTT.

V and J are TRBV28 and TRBJ1-2; no definite D call. CDR1 is MDHEN, CDR2 SYDVKM, per germline. The CDR3 is made up of 14 amino acids. Trimming took 1 base from V and 2 from J, leaving 8 bases between them. The CDR3 loop is CASSLSKINYGYTF. The CDR3 region has the DNA TGTGCCAGCAGTTTATCAAAAATCAACTATGGCTACACCTTC.

The CDR3 DNA follows: TGTGCCTGGGCGGACAGCGAAAACTCACCCCTCCACTTT. Translation gives CAWADSENSPLHF. The V gene is TRBV30, the J gene TRBJ1-6, with D perhaps TRBD1 (6 bases). The CDR3 has 13 amino acids. CDR1 GTSNPN and CDR2 SVGIG come from the germline V gene (reference sequence). V was pared by 5 bases and J by 10 bases, with 15 bases between.

This rearrangement joins TRBV5-1 to TRBJ2-3; no clear D. The V gene's germline CDR1 is SGHRS and CDR2 YFSETQ. There are 14 residues in the CDR3. Trimming took 3 bases from V and 2 from J, leaving 10 bases between them. DNA for the CDR3: TGCGCCAGCAGCTCCGTCCCTACCACAGATACGCAGTATTTT. Its translation is CASSSVPTTDTQYF.

This clone has just a few counts. The chain links TRBV5-4 to TRBJ2-7; 9 bases are shared with TRBD1. The CDR3 totals 14 residues. J was trimmed by 2 bases and V by 4 bases; bases with no gene match: 4. CDR1 and CDR2 from the germline V gene are SGHNT and YYREEE (reference sequence). DNA for the CDR3: TGTGCCAGCAGCCTGGGGGACAGGGCCTACGAGCAGTACTTC. Residues: CASSLGDRAYEQYF.

The chain joins TRBV19 to TRBJ2-6, with D perhaps matching TRBD2 (6 bases). The CDR3 is made up of 15 amino acids. Looked up from germline, CDR1 is LNHDA and CDR2 is SQIVND (reference sequence). V lost 4 bases and J 2 bases, leaving 9 bases between the germline ends. CDR3 in amino acids: CASSSSGAGANVLTF. CDR3 coding DNA: TGTGCCAGTAGTAGTTCGGGGGCTGGGGCCAACGTCCTGACTTTC.

There are a few counts of this clone. The chain couples TRBV6-4 to TRBJ1-2, with TRBD1 as a possible D gene (6 bases). The CDR3 runs 15 residues. Between the trimmed V and J ends, which lost 6 bases and 6 bases, there was a span of 20 bases. Germline values: CDR1 MRHNA, CDR2 SNTAGT. CDR3 residues: CASSPQDSPGDGYTF. The DNA of the CDR3 is TGTGCCAGCAGCCCCCAGGACAGCCCAGGGGATGGCTACACCTTC.

Comments on this clone: A much larger clonotype is one base distant, so this may be a read error. The V call is TRBV27, the J call TRBJ2-7; D is undetermined. The CDR3 runs 12 residues. Germline assignment: CDR1 MNHEY and CDR2 SMNVEV (reference sequence). V was trimmed by 6 bases and J by 0 bases, leaving 6 bases between them. CDR3 residues: CASRSSSYEQYV. Here the CDR3 DNA reads TGTGCCAGCAGATCGAGCTCCTACGAGCAGTACGTC.

The rearrangement uses TRBV5-1 and TRBJ1-2, with 10 bases lining up with TRBD1. V lost 3 bases, J lost 3 bases, and 5 bases stayed unmatched. CDR1 and CDR2 from the germline V gene are SGHRS and YFSETQ. CDR3 length: 15 residues. DNA for the CDR3: TGCGCCAGCAGCTCTGGGACAGGGGCTGACTATGGCTACACCTTC. Translated, it gives CASSSGTGADYGYTF.

The chain couples TRBV19 to TRBJ2-1; the match to TRBD1 covers 7 bases. The CDR3 has 16 amino acids. The germline CDR1 and CDR2 sequences are LNHDA and SQIVND (reference sequence). V trimming: 3 bases; J trimming: 7 bases; junction bases outside the gene matches: 12. This chain's CDR3 is CASSILTGDLGNEQFF. CDR3 DNA sequence: TGTGCCAGTAGTATCCTTACAGGGGATTTGGGGAATGAGCAGTTCTTC.

The chain couples TRBV5-1 to TRBJ2-7, with D tentatively TRBD1 (5 bases). The V gene lost 4 bases and the J gene lost 1 base, with 12 bases spanning the gap. Germline CDR1 is SGHRS and CDR2 is YFSETQ. The CDR3 is made up of 14 amino acids. CDR3 bases: TGCGCCAGCAGCCTGGAAGACAGATCCTACGAGCAGTACTTC. This codes for CASSLEDRSYEQYF.

The V gene is TRBV29-1, the J gene TRBJ1-2; 7 nucleotides line up with TRBD1. Germline lookup yields CDR1 SQVTM and CDR2 ANQGSEA. The length of the CDR3 is 15 residues. V shed 3 bases, J shed 2 bases, and the junction held 9 bases outside the gene matches. The CDR3 sequence is CSVEDPGTENYGYTF. The CDR3 DNA is TGCAGCGTTGAGGATCCCGGGACAGAAAACTATGGCTACACCTTC. Using reference TRBV29-1 and TRBJ1-2 for the parts outside the CDR3, the full variable domain is SAVISQKPSRDICQRGTSLTIQCQVDSQVTMMFWYRQQPGQSLTLIATANQGSEATYESGFVIDKFPISRPNLTFSTLTVSNMSPEDSSIYLCSVEDPGTENYGYTFGSGTRLTVV.

This chain joins TRBV4-3 and TRBJ2-2; D remains ambiguous. The CDR3 is made up of 14 amino acids. V lost 0 bases and J 6 bases, leaving 8 bases between the germline ends. Germline V gene data show CDR1 as LGHNA and CDR2 as YSLEER. CDR3 coding DNA: TGCGCCAGCAGCCAAGATTTGAGGTCCGGGGAGCTGTTTTTT. Its translation: CASSQDLRSGELFF.

V is TRBV18 and J is TRBJ1-4, with D uncertain. Germline-derived CDR1 and CDR2 are KGHSH and LQKENI. V gave up 2 bases and J gave up 11 bases, with 12 bases separating them. This CDR3 contains 13 residues. The CDR3 here is CASSPDRVEKLFF. For the CDR3, the DNA is TGTGCCAGCTCACCAGATCGGGTTGAGAAACTGTTTTTT.

In nucleotides, the CDR3 is TGTGCCAGCAGTGAATCAGCCCAGGGGAGATCCTACGAGCAGTACTTC. Translated, it gives CASSESAQGRSYEQYF. This chain connects TRBV25-1 to TRBJ2-7, with a weak D call TRBD1 (6 bases). The germline V gene encodes CDR1 MGHDK and CDR2 SYGVNS. This CDR3 comprises 16 residues. V lost 1 base and J lost 1, with 14 bases in between.

The J gene is TRBJ2-3, the V gene TRBV4-2, with D possibly TRBD2 on 5 matching bases. CDR1 LGHNA and CDR2 YNFKEQ come from the germline V gene. With 3 bases removed from V and 2 bases from J, the gap between germline ends came to 9 bases. This CDR3 comprises 14 residues. CDR3 region: CASSQWGDTDTQYF. The CDR3 DNA reads as TGTGCCAGCAGCCAGTGGGGAGACACAGATACGCAGTATTTT.

The CDR3 region is CASSQGVGEPQPQHF. The CDR3 DNA follows: TGCGCCAGCAGCCAAGGAGTCGGGGAACCTCAGCCCCAGCATTTT. The chain has TRBV4-3 and TRBJ1-5; no clear D. The CDR3 is made up of 15 amino acids. Germline-derived CDR1 and CDR2 are LGHNA and YSLEER. The germline V and J ends were trimmed by 1 base and 6 bases, with 13 bases remaining between them.